These 29 T cell receptor beta chains were sequenced from one sample in a study of cytomegalovirus exposure and HLA in healthy donors. PCR employed 60 Vbeta and 13 Jbeta primers. TCRdb's copy holds only in-frame clones and misses some; the assay was immunoSEQ multiplex PCR. The data contain 150,000 to 200,000 clones, 60% to 80% of them singletons. The specimen sequenced was PBMCs. All receptors come from a middle-aged man in good health and CMV-seropositive.

The V and J genes are TRBV21-1 and TRBJ2-3; the table assigns TRBD2, which was not confirmed against the DNA. TRBV21-1 is a pseudogene locus. This CDR3 is built from 17 residues. CDR3 sequence: CASSKGGLRRLRDTQYF. The CDR3 nucleotides read TGTGCCAGCAGCAAAGGGGGACTTCGCAGATTGAGAGATACGCAGTATTTT.

In regard to this clone: One junction end does not reproduce the germline sequence, and a read error may be involved. The chain uses TRBV28 and TRBJ2-1, with 8 positions matching TRBD1. CDR1 and CDR2 from the germline V gene are MDHEN and SYDVKM. The CDR3 covers 15 residues. Written as DNA, the CDR3 is TGTTCCAGCAGTTTAGGGGACAGGCACTACAATGAGCAGTTCTTC. Amino acids: CSSSLGDRHYNEQFF.

CDR3 coding DNA: TGCGCCAGCCACCAGGCAGGGACAGGGGTCTACAATGAGCAGTTCTTC. Translating gives CASHQAGTGVYNEQFF. The V call is TRBV4-1, the J call TRBJ2-1, with 10 positions matching TRBD1. The junction had 10 bases not matched to a gene; V was cut back by 8 bases and J by 3 bases. Looked up from germline, CDR1 is MGHRA and CDR2 is YSYEKL. CDR3 size: 16 residues.

The CDR3 spells CASSPRTGEDGYTF. The CDR3 coding sequence is TGTGCCAGCAGCCCCCGGACAGGGGAGGATGGCTACACCTTC. The V gene is TRBV9, the J gene TRBJ1-2; 9 bases are a match to TRBD1. Germline V gene sequence: CDR1 SGDLS, CDR2 YYNGEE. This CDR3 has 14 residues. V gave up 4 bases and J gave up 6 bases; unmatched junction bases: 7.

The rearrangement uses TRBV30 and TRBJ2-1, with 9 bases that match TRBD2. CDR3 size: 14 residues. Germline loops: CDR1 GTSNPN, CDR2 SVGIG (reference sequence). V trimming: 8 bases; J trimming: 6 bases; junction bases outside the gene matches: 11. The CDR3 protein is CARGDGGRANEQFF. In nucleotides, the CDR3 is TGTGCCAGGGGGGACGGCGGGAGGGCCAATGAGCAGTTCTTC. Drawing the rest from reference TRBV30 and TRBJ2-1, the complete variable domain is SQTIHQWPATLVQPVGSPLSLECTVEGTSNPNLYWYRQAAGRGLQLLFYSVGIGQISSEVPQNLSASRPQDRQFILSSKKLLLSDSGFYLCARGDGGRANEQFFGPGTRLTVL.

The J gene is TRBJ1-6, the V gene TRBV2; tentative D call: TRBD1 (5 bases). Deletions cut 6 bases from V and 14 bases from J, with 20 bases between. The V gene's germline CDR1 is SNHLY and CDR2 FYNNEI. CDR3 length equals 14 residues. Here the CDR3 DNA reads TGTGCCAGCAGGCTGGGGCCCGGTGTAGGGTCCCTCCACTTT. Translating it yields CASRLGPGVGSLHF.

V usage is TRBV7-6 and J usage is TRBJ2-3; tentative D call: TRBD2 (6 bases). Trimming took off 1 base at V and 3 bases at J, with 14 bases between the two ends. The CDR3 is made up of 16 amino acids. From germline, CDR1 is SGHVS and CDR2 FNYEAQ. The CDR3 loop is CASSLEFRGITDTQYF. Written as DNA, the CDR3 is TGTGCCAGCAGCTTAGAATTCCGGGGGATAACAGATACGCAGTATTTT.

J is TRBJ2-1 and V is TRBV29-1, with a possible D match to TRBD2 (6 bases). CDR3 length: 14 amino acids. Germline loops: CDR1 SQVTM, CDR2 ANQGSEA. V dropped 2 bases and J dropped 0 bases, with 8 bases sitting between them. The DNA for the CDR3 is TGCAGCGTTGAACAGCGGGCCTCCTACAATGAGCAGTTCTTC. Its translation is CSVEQRASYNEQFF.

The chain is built from TRBV30 and TRBJ2-5, with D possibly matching TRBD2 (6 bases). The CDR3 has 11 amino acids. Germline-derived CDR1 and CDR2 are GTSNPN and SVGIG (reference sequence). V gave up 5 bases and J gave up 10 bases, with 14 bases separating them. In DNA, the CDR3 is TGTGCCTGGGGGGACTGTCGTGGCCAGTACTTC. It codes for CAWGDCRGQYF.

V gene TRBV7-6 combines with J gene TRBJ2-2; 9 bases map to TRBD2. Germline V CDR1 and CDR2: SGHVS, FNYEAQ. This CDR3 has 16 residues. The V segment lost 1 base and the J segment 6 bases; nucleotides outside the gene matches: 6. CDR3 in amino acids: CASSLGASGISGELFF. The CDR3 DNA reads as TGTGCCAGCAGCTTAGGTGCTAGCGGGATCTCCGGGGAGCTGTTTTTT. Supplemented by reference TRBV7-6 and TRBJ2-2, the full variable domain reads GAGVSQSPRYKVTKRGQDVALRCDPISGHVSLYWYRQALGQGPEFLTYFNYEAQQDKSGLPNDRFSAERPEGSISTLTIQRTEQRDSAMYRCASSLGASGISGELFFGEGSRLTVL.

V usage is TRBV21-1 and J usage is TRBJ2-7; the D call in the table, TRBD2, was not verified against the DNA. TRBV21-1 is marked as a pseudogene. The CDR3 length is 14 residues. CDR3: CASSALPVPYEQYF. CDR3 bases: TGTGCCAGCAGCGCCCTTCCGGTACCCTACGAGCAGTACTTC.

The chain has TRBV18 and TRBJ2-1; 8 nucleotides agree with TRBD1. Germline trimming cut 3 bases from V and 8 bases from J; bases unmatched to any gene: 9. This CDR3 is 15 amino acids long. Per the germline V gene, CDR1 is KGHSH and CDR2 is LQKENI. This chain's CDR3 is CASSPILSDRDEQFF. In nucleotides, the CDR3 is TGTGCCAGCTCACCCATCCTATCGGACAGGGATGAGCAGTTCTTC.

This chain links TRBV19 with TRBJ1-2; D unresolved. The germline CDR1 and CDR2 sequences are LNHDA and SQIVND (reference sequence). The CDR3 consists of 13 residues. The V end was cut by 5 bases, the J end by 5 bases, with 12 bases between. CDR3 DNA: TGTGCCAGTAGTTCAGCCACGAGGTATGGCTACACCTTC. This translates into CASSSATRYGYTF.

J is TRBJ1-1 and V is TRBV6-4; a possible D gene is TRBD1 (6 bases). The length of the CDR3 is 15 residues. Germline lookup yields CDR1 MRHNA and CDR2 SNTAGT. V shed 0 bases and J shed 5 bases, with 13 bases lying between them. The CDR3: CASSDSGHFWTEAFF. For the CDR3, the DNA is TGTGCCAGCAGTGACTCGGGACACTTCTGGACTGAAGCTTTCTTT.

This chain uses TRBV11-2 with TRBJ2-3; 14 bases are shared with TRBD2. Germline lookup yields CDR1 SGHAT and CDR2 FQNNGV. The length of the CDR3 is 16 residues. V trimming: 1 base; J trimming: 3 bases; junction bases outside the gene matches: 0. DNA for the CDR3: TGTGCCAGCAGCTTAGGGACTAGCGGGAGGACAGATACGCAGTATTTT. This encodes CASSLGTSGRTDTQYF.

The chain has TRBV6-5 and TRBJ1-1; TRBD1 aligns across 8 bases. The junction had 4 bases not matched to a gene; V was cut back by 3 bases and J by 4 bases. The CDR3 contains 14 residues. The germline gives CDR1 MNHEY, CDR2 SVGAGI. The CDR3: CASSYSTGGTEAFF. The CDR3 DNA reads as TGTGCCAGCAGTTATTCCACAGGGGGCACTGAAGCTTTCTTT.

This chain joins TRBV2 and TRBJ2-1; possibly TRBD2 for D (6 bases). Between the trimmed V and J ends, which lost 3 bases and 8 bases, there was a span of 17 bases. The CDR3 runs to 15 residues. The germline V gene encodes CDR1 SNHLY and CDR2 FYNNEI. The CDR3: CASSDQGGLIHEQFF. The CDR3 DNA follows: TGTGCCAGCAGTGATCAGGGTGGACTAATCCATGAGCAGTTCTTC.

The gene calls are TRBV18 and TRBJ1-1, with no clear D. V was trimmed by 2 bases and J by 4 bases, leaving 8 bases between them. The CDR3 loop spans 13 amino acids. Germline V gene data show CDR1 as KGHSH and CDR2 as LQKENI. The CDR3 here is CASSPISSTEAFF. The CDR3 nucleotides are TGTGCCAGCTCACCAATAAGCTCCACTGAAGCTTTCTTT.

CDR3 coding DNA: TGTGCCAGCAGTTTGGATAGCGGGGGAGAGACCCAGTACTTC. It is translated as CASSLDSGGETQYF. The chain employs TRBV6-9 and TRBJ2-5; TRBD2 aligns across 9 bases. V lost 4 bases, J lost 4 bases, and 4 bases stayed unmatched. The CDR3 is 14 residues long. The germline CDR1 and CDR2 sequences are MNHGY and SVAAGI.

CDR3 sequence: CASSESWGRRDTQYF. The CDR3 coding sequence is TGTGCCAGCAGTGAATCTTGGGGGAGGCGAGATACGCAGTATTTT. V is TRBV6-1 and J is TRBJ2-3; D possibly corresponds to TRBD2 (6 bases). The CDR3 is 15 amino acids. V was clipped by 2 bases and J by 5 bases, with 14 bases between them. CDR1 is MNHNS and CDR2 is SASEGT in the germline V gene.

The genes are TRBV28 and TRBJ1-2; tentatively, D is TRBD1 (5 bases). Germline CDR1 reads MDHEN; CDR2 reads SYDVKM. This CDR3 is 13 amino acids long. The V end was cut by 4 bases, the J end by 6 bases, with 12 bases between. The CDR3 DNA sequence: TGTGCCAGCAGTTCCTTCTCCAGGGATGGCTACACCTTC. It specifies CASSSFSRDGYTF.

The V and J genes are TRBV30 and TRBJ1-5; 7 bases line up with TRBD1. J was trimmed by 5 bases and V by 3 bases; bases with no gene match: 7. The CDR3 extends over 14 amino acids. Germline values: CDR1 GTSNPN, CDR2 SVGIG (reference sequence). CDR3 nucleotide sequence: TGTGCCTGGAGCCCCGACAGGGAGGATCAGCCCCAGCATTTT. It codes for CAWSPDREDQPQHF.

The chain employs TRBV7-8 and TRBJ2-1; TRBD2 matches 8 bases. The V gene end was trimmed by 6 bases and the J gene end by 0 bases; junction bases not matched to a gene: 13. This CDR3 comprises 18 residues. Germline loops: CDR1 SGHVS, CDR2 FQNEAQ. The CDR3 loop reads CASRGNVREGSSYNEQFF. The CDR3 DNA reads as TGTGCCAGCAGGGGCAACGTTCGGGAGGGAAGCTCCTACAATGAGCAGTTCTTC.

V is TRBV7-2 and J is TRBJ2-5; no clear D. Judging by the DNA end, TRBJ2-7 fits better; the J call may be wrong. The CDR3 contains 13 residues. Looked up from germline, CDR1 is SGHTA and CDR2 is FQGNSA. CDR3 in amino acids: CASSSPSLSEQYF. CDR3 DNA: TGTGCCAGCAGCTCCCCTTCGTTGTCCGAGCAGTACTTC.

The CDR3 sequence: CASSLGLEEEQFF. DNA for the CDR3: TGCGCCAGCAGCTTGGGATTGGAGGAAGAGCAGTTCTTC. V is TRBV5-1 and J is TRBJ2-1; D is possibly TRBD2 (5 bases). Trimming took 0 bases from V and 10 from J, leaving 11 bases between them. The CDR3 extends over 13 amino acids. Germline-derived CDR1 and CDR2 are SGHRS and YFSETQ. The full variable domain, its missing parts supplied by reference TRBV5-1 and TRBJ2-1, is KAGVTQTPRYLIKTRGQQVTLSCSPISGHRSVSWYQQTPGQGLQFLFEYFSETQRNKGNFPGRFSGRQFSNSRSEMNVSTLELGDSALYLCASSLGLEEEQFFGPGTRLTVL.

DNA for the CDR3: TGTGCCAGCAGTTACTCGTCAGGTGGGGCCAACGTCCTGACTTTC. Its translation: CASSYSSGGANVLTF. This chain links TRBV6-5 with TRBJ2-6; D not resolved. Germline-derived CDR1 and CDR2 are MNHEY and SVGAGI. The ends were cut back, 0 bases at V and 3 bases at J, with 6 bases in the middle. CDR3 size: 15 residues.

The CDR3 DNA is TGTGCCAGCAGCACCCCAACCGGGACAGGGAGGACAGATACGCAGTATTTT. Its protein product is CASSTPTGTGRTDTQYF. The rearrangement joins TRBV9 to TRBJ2-3; the match to TRBD1 covers 9 bases. The trim removed 4 bases at V and 3 bases at J, leaving 12 bases unmatched. This CDR3 has 17 amino acids. Germline V CDR1 and CDR2: SGDLS, YYNGEE.

This chain links TRBV28 with TRBJ2-3; a weak D match, TRBD2 (6 bases). The CDR3 is 15 amino acids. Trimming cost V 10 bases and J 1 base, with 18 bases left between them. Germline V gene sequence: CDR1 MDHEN, CDR2 SYDVKM. This CDR3 is CATNGASARTDTQYF. The CDR3 DNA reads as TGTGCCACCAACGGGGCTAGCGCCCGCACAGATACGCAGTATTTT.

This clone turned up a few times. This sequence joins TRBV11-2 and TRBJ1-2; D perhaps matches TRBD1 (6 bases). This CDR3 comprises 16 residues. V was shortened by 5 bases and J by 8 bases, with 24 bases between the two germline ends. Germline V gene lookup returns CDR1 SGHAT and CDR2 FQNNGV. The CDR3 sequence: CASSPGMAGDWYGYTF. Here the CDR3 DNA reads TGTGCCAGCAGCCCCGGGATGGCAGGGGATTGGTACGGCTACACCTTC.